The clone carrying this T cell receptor (beta chain) was picked up a small number of times. The antigen remains unidentified. The data were taken from a study of regulatory and conventional T cells in RAG deficiency. This CDR3 contains 16 residues. V was cut by 4 bases and J by 14 bases, with 28 bases left in between. The germline V gene has CDR1 SGHNT and CDR2 YYREEE (reference sequence). Study-level findings and limits: Other subsets showed 9 to 10-fold reductions, but Treg unique TCR beta sequences fell roughly 90-fold in these patients. In Omenn syndrome, Treg and Tconv repertoires overlapped >85%. Shannon entropy fell and Simpson indices rose in RAG-deficient patients.

The method was immunoSEQ multiplex PCR; TCRdb's version includes in-frame clones alone and lacks a portion of them. The repertoire includes under 35,000 clones, over 80% of them detected once, and roughly 5.2% sits in the top ten. These records were also assigned to another study, of regulatory T cells. Per that paper: The PCR used 52 TRBV and 13 TRBJ primers.

Sequences were obtained from CD8+ T cells sorted from blood. This rearrangement joins TRBV5-4 to TRBJ2-1, with D possibly TRBD2 on 5 matching bases. The clonotype comes from a human donor in good health. The CDR3 nucleotides are TGTGCCAGCAGCCAAGGGTCGCTAGCTAAAACCCCTGTGGAGTTCTTC. It translates to CASSQGSLAKTPVEFF.